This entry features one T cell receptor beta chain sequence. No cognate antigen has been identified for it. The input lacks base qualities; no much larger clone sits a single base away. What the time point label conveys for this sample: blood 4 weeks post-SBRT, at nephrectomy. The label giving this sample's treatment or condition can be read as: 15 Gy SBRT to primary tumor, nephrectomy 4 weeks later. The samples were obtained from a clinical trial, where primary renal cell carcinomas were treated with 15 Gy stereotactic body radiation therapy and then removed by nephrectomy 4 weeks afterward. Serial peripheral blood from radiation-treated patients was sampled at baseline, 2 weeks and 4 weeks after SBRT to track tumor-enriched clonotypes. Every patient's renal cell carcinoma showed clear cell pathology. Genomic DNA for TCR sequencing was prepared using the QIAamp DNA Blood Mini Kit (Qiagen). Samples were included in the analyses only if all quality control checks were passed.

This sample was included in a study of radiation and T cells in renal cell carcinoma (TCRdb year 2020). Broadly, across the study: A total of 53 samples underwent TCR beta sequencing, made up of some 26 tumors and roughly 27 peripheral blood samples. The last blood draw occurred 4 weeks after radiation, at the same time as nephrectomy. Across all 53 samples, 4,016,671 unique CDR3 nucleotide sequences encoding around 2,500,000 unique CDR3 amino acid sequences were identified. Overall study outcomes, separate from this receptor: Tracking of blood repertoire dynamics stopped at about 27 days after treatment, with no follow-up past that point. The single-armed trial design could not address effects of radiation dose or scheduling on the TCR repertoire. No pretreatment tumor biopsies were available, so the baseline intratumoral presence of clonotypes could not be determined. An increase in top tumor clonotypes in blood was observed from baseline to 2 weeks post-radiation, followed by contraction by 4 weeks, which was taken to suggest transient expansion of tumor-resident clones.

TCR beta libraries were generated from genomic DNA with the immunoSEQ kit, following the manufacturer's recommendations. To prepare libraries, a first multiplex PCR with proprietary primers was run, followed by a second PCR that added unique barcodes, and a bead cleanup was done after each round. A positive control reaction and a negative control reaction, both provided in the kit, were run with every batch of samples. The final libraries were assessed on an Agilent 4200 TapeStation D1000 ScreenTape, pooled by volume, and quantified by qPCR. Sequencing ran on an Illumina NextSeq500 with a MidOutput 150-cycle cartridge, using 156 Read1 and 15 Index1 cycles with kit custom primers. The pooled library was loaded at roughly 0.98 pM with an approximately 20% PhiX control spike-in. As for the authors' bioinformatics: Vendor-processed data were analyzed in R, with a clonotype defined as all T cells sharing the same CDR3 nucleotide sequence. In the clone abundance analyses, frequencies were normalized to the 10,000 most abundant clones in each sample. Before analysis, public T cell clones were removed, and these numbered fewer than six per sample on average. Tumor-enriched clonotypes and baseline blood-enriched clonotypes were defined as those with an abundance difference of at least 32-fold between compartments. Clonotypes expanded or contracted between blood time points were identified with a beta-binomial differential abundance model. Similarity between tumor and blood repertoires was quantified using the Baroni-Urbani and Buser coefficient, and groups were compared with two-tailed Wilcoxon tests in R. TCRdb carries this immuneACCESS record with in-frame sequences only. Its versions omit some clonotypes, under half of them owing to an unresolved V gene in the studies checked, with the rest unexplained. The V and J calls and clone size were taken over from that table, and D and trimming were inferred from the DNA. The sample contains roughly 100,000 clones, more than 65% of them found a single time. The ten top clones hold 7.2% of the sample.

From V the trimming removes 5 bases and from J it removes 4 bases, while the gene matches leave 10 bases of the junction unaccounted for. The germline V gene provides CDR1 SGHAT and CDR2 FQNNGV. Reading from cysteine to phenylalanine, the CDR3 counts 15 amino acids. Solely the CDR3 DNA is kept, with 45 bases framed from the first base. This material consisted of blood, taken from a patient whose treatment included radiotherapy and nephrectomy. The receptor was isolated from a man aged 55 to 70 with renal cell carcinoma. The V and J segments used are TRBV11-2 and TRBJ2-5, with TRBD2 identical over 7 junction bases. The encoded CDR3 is CASSPGAGEVETQYF. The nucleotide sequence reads TGTGCCAGCAGCCCCGGGGCGGGAGAAGTAGAGACCCAGTACTTC. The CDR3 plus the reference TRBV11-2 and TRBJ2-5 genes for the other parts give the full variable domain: EAGVAQSPRYKIIEKRQSVAFWCNPISGHATLYWYQQILGQGPKLLIQFQNNGVVDDSQLPKDRFSAERLKGVDSTLKIQPAKLEDSAVYLCASSPGAGEVETQYFGPGTRLLVL.